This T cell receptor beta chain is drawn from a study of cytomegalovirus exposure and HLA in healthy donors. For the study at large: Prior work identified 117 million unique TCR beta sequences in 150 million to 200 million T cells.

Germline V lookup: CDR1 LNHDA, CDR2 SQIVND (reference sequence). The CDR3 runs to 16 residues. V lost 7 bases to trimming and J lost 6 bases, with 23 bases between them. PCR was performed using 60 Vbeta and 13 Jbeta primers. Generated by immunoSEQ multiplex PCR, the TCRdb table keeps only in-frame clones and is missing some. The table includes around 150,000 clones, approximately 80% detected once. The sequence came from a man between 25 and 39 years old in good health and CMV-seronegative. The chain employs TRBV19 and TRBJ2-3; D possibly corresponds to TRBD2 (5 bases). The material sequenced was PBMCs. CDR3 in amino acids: CASTSNGVGGVDTQYF. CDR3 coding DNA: TGTGCCAGTACCTCCAACGGGGTAGGTGGGGTGGATACGCAGTATTTT.